Listed below are T cell receptor beta chains from one sample, sequenced in a study of somatic mutations in cytotoxic T cells in rheumatoid arthritis. The protocol was immunoSEQ multiplex PCR, while the TCRdb copy is restricted to in-frame clones and leaves out a portion. In the table there are 20,000 to 25,000 clones, roughly 80% of which are singletons. The sequencing input was CD8+ T cells sorted from blood. The origin of the receptors is an adult with rheumatoid arthritis. Each CDR3 is given with its conserved first and last residue. D genes are given only for firm matches. Clone size is shown for a subset of rows, as once, few, many or a class of expanded clone.

>TRBJ2-7|.|.|TRBV5-6
CASSLGSSYEQYF
TGTGCCAGCAGCCTAGGGAGCTCCTACGAGCAGTACTTC
>TRBJ2-3|TRBD2|once|TRBV7-8
CASSLKLAGAADTQYF
TGTGCCAGCAGCTTAAAACTAGCGGGGGCGGCAGATACGCAGTATTTT
>TRBJ2-1|.|.|TRBV6-6
CASSYSVTHEQFF
TGTGCCAGCAGTTACTCCGTCACCCATGAGCAGTTCTTC
>TRBJ1-1|TRBD1|once|TRBV7-6
CASSPGDRGREAFF
TGTGCCAGCAGCCCCGGGGACAGGGGGCGTGAAGCTTTCTTT
>TRBJ1-5|.|.|TRBV5-6
CASSLGEGKQPQHF
TGTGCCAGCAGCCTCGGGGAGGGTAAGCAGCCCCAGCATTTT
>TRBJ2-7|.|few|TRBV6-7
CASTTRGTVYEQYF
TGTGCCAGCACCACACGGGGGACAGTTTACGAGCAGTACTTC
>TRBJ2-5|.|.|TRBV5-1
CASSLDWARETQYF
TGCGCCAGCAGCTTGGACTGGGCCCGGGAGACCCAGTACTTC
>TRBJ2-1|.|.|TRBV4-1
CASSQDGGAGFYNEQFF
TGCGCCAGCAGCCAAGATGGAGGAGCGGGCTTCTACAATGAGCAGTTCTTC
>TRBJ1-1|TRBD1|once|TRBV28
CASSPGGVNTEAFF
TGTGCCAGCAGTCCAGGGGGGGTAAACACTGAAGCTTTCTTT
>TRBJ2-1|TRBD1|once|TRBV19
CASSGTVYNEQFF
TGTGCCAGTAGTGGGACAGTGTACAATGAGCAGTTCTTC
>TRBJ2-5|.|.|TRBV7-8
CASSAAPRDTQYF
TGTGCCAGCAGCGCAGCACCCCGTGACACCCAGTACTTC
>TRBJ2-1|.|.|TRBV5-4
CASSIPDSPPEQFF
TGTGCCAGCAGCATTCCGGACAGCCCCCCCGAGCAGTTCTTC
>TRBJ2-2|TRBD1|.|TRBV7-9
CASSRQGTGELFF
TGTGCCAGCAGCCGACAGGGGACCGGGGAGCTGTTTTTT
>TRBJ2-3|.|.|TRBV4-2
CASSQDAGWIGDTQYF
TGTGCCAGCAGCCAAGATGCGGGGTGGATTGGAGATACGCAGTATTTT
>TRBJ2-7|TRBD1|.|TRBV9
CASSGGQGGEQYF
TGTGCCAGCAGCGGCGGACAGGGCGGGGAGCAGTACTTC
>TRBJ2-1|.|.|TRBV18
CASSLGVNEQFF
TGTGCCAGCTCACTCGGCGTGAATGAGCAGTTCTTC
>TRBJ2-5|.|.|TRBV6-1
CASSESPGSETQYF
TGTGCCAGCAGTGAAAGCCCAGGGAGCGAGACCCAGTACTTC
>TRBJ2-5|TRBD1|.|TRBV6-6
CASSPGTGSQETQYF
TGTGCCAGCAGTCCTGGGACAGGGAGCCAAGAGACCCAGTACTTC
>TRBJ2-3|TRBD2|.|TRBV4-3
CASSQERLRGGAVDTQYF
TGCGCCAGCAGCCAAGAGCGCCTTCGCGGGGGGGCGGTAGATACGCAGTATTTT
>TRBJ1-3|.|once|TRBV11-1
CASSFTDGITGSGNTIYF
TGTGCCAGCAGCTTCACCGATGGAATCACAGGGTCTGGAAACACCATATATTTT
>TRBJ2-7|.|.|TRBV5-6
CASSLDAGSYEQYF
TGTGCCAGCAGCTTGGATGCGGGGTCCTACGAGCAGTACTTC
>TRBJ1-1|.|.|TRBV19
CASSIGGVNTEAFF
TGTGCCAGTAGTATAGGGGGGGTGAACACTGAAGCTTTCTTT
>TRBJ2-7|.|once|TRBV27
CASSSGTNHYEQYF
TGTGCCAGCAGTTCCGGGACCAACCACTACGAGCAGTACTTC
>TRBJ1-2|TRBD1|.|TRBV13
CASSLTGDNYGYTF
TGTGCCAGCAGCCTGACAGGGGATAACTATGGCTACACCTTC
>TRBJ2-1|.|.|TRBV9
CASSVEGVPFSYNEQFF
TGTGCCAGCAGCGTTGAGGGAGTCCCTTTCTCCTACAATGAGCAGTTCTTC
>TRBJ2-3|TRBD2|.|TRBV7-9
CASSWGGEDPSADTQYF
TGTGCCAGCAGCTGGGGAGGGGAGGACCCGAGCGCAGATACGCAGTATTTT
>TRBJ1-5|.|.|TRBV6-6
CAGSYSAGNQPQHF
TGTGCCGGCAGTTACTCCGCCGGCAATCAGCCCCAGCATTTT
>TRBJ2-1|TRBD2|.|TRBV11-2
CASSLGTSGGAYEQFF
TGTGCCAGCAGCCTAGGGACTAGCGGGGGGGCTTATGAGCAGTTCTTC
>TRBJ1-1|.|.|TRBV6-5
CASRNLGGNTEAFF
TGTGCCAGCAGGAACCTCGGGGGGAACACTGAAGCTTTCTTT
>TRBJ2-1|TRBD1|.|TRBV7-9
CASSSGQGSYNEQFF
TGTGCCAGCAGCTCAGGACAGGGCTCCTACAATGAGCAGTTCTTC
>TRBJ2-5|.|.|TRBV27
CASSSPRRDEGEETQYF
TGTGCCAGCAGTTCCCCCCGTAGGGACGAGGGAGAAGAGACCCAGTACTTC
>TRBJ2-3|TRBD2|.|TRBV13
CASQLAGGPSTDTQYF
TGTGCCAGTCAACTAGCGGGGGGTCCCAGCACAGATACGCAGTATTTT
>TRBJ1-6|TRBD1|few|TRBV7-9
CASSTTGLESPLHF
TGTGCCAGCAGTACGACAGGGTTAGAATCACCCCTCCACTTT
>TRBJ2-7|.|.|TRBV10-1
CASSDPDRYEQYF
TGCGCCAGCAGTGATCCGGACCGCTACGAGCAGTACTTC
>TRBJ1-1|TRBD1|.|TRBV5-1
CASSPSGTGGQEHTEAFF
TGCGCCAGCAGCCCCAGCGGGACAGGGGGACAGGAACACACTGAAGCTTTCTTT
>TRBJ2-3|.|.|TRBV29-1
CSGGTTGIGTDTQYF
TGCAGCGGGGGAACTACAGGAATAGGTACAGATACGCAGTATTTT
>TRBJ1-2|.|once|TRBV4-2
CASSQSPGRDTFRGYTF
TGTGCCAGCAGCCAGAGCCCAGGAAGGGACACTTTTAGGGGCTACACCTTC
>TRBJ2-7|.|.|TRBV7-2
CASSLLSGSKRYEQYF
TGTGCCAGCAGCTTACTGTCAGGCTCAAAGCGCTACGAGCAGTACTTC
>TRBJ1-2|TRBD1|.|TRBV27
CASSSDREFGGFGYTF
TGTGCCAGCAGCTCGGACAGGGAGTTTGGTGGATTCGGCTACACCTTC
>TRBJ1-1|TRBD1|.|TRBV7-9
CASSPRQGVGTEAFF
TGTGCCAGCAGCCCCCGACAGGGAGTAGGCACTGAAGCTTTCTTT
>TRBJ1-4|.|.|TRBV6-1
CASSEFSGLTEKLFF
TGTGCCAGCAGTGAATTTTCGGGTTTGACGGAAAAACTGTTTTTT
>TRBJ2-7|.|.|TRBV2
CASSFDLGQYEQYF
TGTGCCAGCAGTTTCGATCTCGGACAGTACGAGCAGTACTTC
>TRBJ1-4|.|once|TRBV9
CASSSRPSWAEKLFF
TGTGCCAGCAGCTCCCGACCCTCCTGGGCCGAAAAACTGTTTTTT
>TRBJ1-1|.|few|TRBV7-9
CASSSDLSRDTEAFF
TGTGCCAGCAGCTCAGACTTAAGTAGGGACACTGAAGCTTTCTTT
>TRBJ2-7|TRBD1|.|TRBV10-3
CAIQGVSSYEQYF
TGTGCCATCCAGGGGGTTTCCTCCTACGAGCAGTACTTC
>TRBJ2-3|.|.|TRBV13
CASSPRDRTDTQYF
TGTGCCAGCAGCCCCCGGGACCGAACAGATACGCAGTATTTT
>TRBJ2-7|.|.|TRBV5-1
CASSPGTGSLHEQYF
TGCGCCAGCAGCCCTGGGACTGGTTCTCTCCACGAGCAGTACTTC
>TRBJ2-7|TRBD1|.|TRBV27
CASSLSSGQYEQYF
TGTGCCAGCAGTTTATCATCGGGACAGTACGAGCAGTACTTC
>TRBJ2-5|TRBD2|.|TRBV4-2
CASSQETSGGLYRETQYF
TGTGCCAGCAGCCAAGAAACTAGCGGGGGCCTCTACCGAGAGACCCAGTACTTC
>TRBJ2-2|.|.|TRBV5-1
CASSFWTIRGAGDTGELFF
TGCGCCAGCAGCTTCTGGACCATTCGGGGGGCCGGGGACACCGGGGAGCTGTTTTTT
>TRBJ2-7|.|once|TRBV11-2
CASSLDTVSYEQYF
TGTGCCAGCAGCTTAGACACGGTCTCCTACGAGCAGTACTTC
>TRBJ1-6|.|once|TRBV10-3
CAINRGEGNSPLHF
TGTGCCATCAACAGAGGGGAAGGGAATTCACCCCTCCACTTT
>TRBJ1-1|.|.|TRBV21-1
CASRQNTEAFF
TGTGCCAGCAGGCAGAACACTGAAGCTTTCTTT
>TRBJ2-1|.|few|TRBV7-7
CASSQDPGEDEQFF
TGTGCCAGCAGCCAGGACCCCGGCGAGGATGAGCAGTTCTTC
>TRBJ2-7|.|.|TRBV5-4
CASSLESSYEQYF
TGTGCCAGCAGCTTGGAAAGCTCCTACGAGCAGTACTTC
>TRBJ2-7|TRBD1|.|TRBV29-1
CSVWTGGHEQYF
TGCAGCGTGTGGACAGGGGGCCACGAGCAGTACTTC
>TRBJ1-2|TRBD1|.|TRBV5-6
CASSTWGDRDHYGYTF
TGTGCCAGCAGCACCTGGGGGGACAGGGACCACTATGGCTACACCTTC